A selection of T cell receptor beta chains follows, all from one sample in a study of blood T cell repertoires in COVID-19. Repertoires were generated with immunoSEQ multiplex PCR, while TCRdb's copy carries only in-frame clones and drops some. The profile shows roughly 150,000 clones, roughly nine tenths of them singletons. The source material was peripheral blood. The origin of the receptors is a human donor in a cohort sampled during active COVID-19. CDR3s leave out the opening cysteine and the closing phenylalanine or tryptophan. The order of the fields is CDR3 length, V gene, J gene, CDR3 protein.

length: 14; V: TRBV4-2; J: TRBJ1-2; CDR3: ASFGPGQGFGGGYT
length: 14; V: TRBV11-2; J: TRBJ1-1; CDR3: ASSLGTRGLNTEAF
length: 14; V: TRBV6-4; J: TRBJ2-2; CDR3: ASTGLAGGPYGELF
length: 14; V: TRBV5-6; J: TRBJ2-7; CDR3: ASSRYRTSGGDEQY
length: 13; V: TRBV7-2; J: TRBJ2-5; CDR3: ASSFETHSISTQY
length: 14; V: TRBV28; J: TRBJ1-6; CDR3: ASRVEAITYNSPLH
length: 12; V: TRBV6-5; J: TRBJ2-7; CDR3: ATPTGLAGFEQY
length: 13; V: TRBV2; J: TRBJ1-2; CDR3: ASREGTGIVYGYT
length: 9; V: TRBV6-4; J: TRBJ1-2; CDR3: ASQGPYGYT
length: 11; V: TRBV25-1; J: TRBJ1-4; CDR3: ASSVRLWEKLF
length: 13; V: TRBV5-6; J: TRBJ2-3; CDR3: ASSLVWRGIDTQY
length: 8; V: TRBV5-8; J: TRBJ1-2; CDR3: ASSLVGYT
length: 11; V: TRBV27; J: TRBJ1-2; CDR3: ASSLRRGRGYT
length: 13; V: TRBV28; J: TRBJ2-3; CDR3: ASSKRTGGRGTQY
length: 13; V: TRBV6-5; J: TRBJ1-1; CDR3: AAGGGPSLNTEAF
length: 14; V: TRBV7-2; J: TRBJ2-1; CDR3: ASSLIAGGSYNEQF
length: 16; V: TRBV2; J: TRBJ1-1; CDR3: ASSDKGGQRPMNTEAF
length: 12; V: TRBV30; J: TRBJ1-6; CDR3: AWSGTGPNSPLH
length: 14; V: TRBV5-1; J: TRBJ1-1; CDR3: ASSVQGQLGSTEAF
length: 14; V: TRBV5-6; J: TRBJ2-3; CDR3: ASSFGLAGAPDTQY
length: 13; V: TRBV11-3; J: TRBJ2-7; CDR3: ASSRLAGASYEQY
length: 12; V: TRBV6-5; J: TRBJ1-2; CDR3: ASRGRNPLLGYT
length: 14; V: TRBV18; J: TRBJ2-5; CDR3: ASSPQWTAGQETQY
length: 12; V: TRBV10-3; J: TRBJ1-2; CDR3: ATIAQGADYGYT
length: 12; V: TRBV19; J: TRBJ1-1; CDR3: ASSSAGANTEAF
length: 9; V: TRBV30; J: TRBJ1-4; CDR3: AWRLNEKLF
length: 13; V: TRBV27; J: TRBJ2-7; CDR3: ASSTRTSGREEQY
length: 14; V: TRBV9; J: TRBJ2-1; CDR3: ASSVVGQGWNNEQF
length: 9; V: TRBV30; J: TRBJ1-1; CDR3: AWSWGQGAF
length: 14; V: TRBV11-3; J: TRBJ2-2; CDR3: ASSERLAGRTGELF
length: 13; V: TRBV6-5; J: TRBJ1-5; CDR3: ASSLGQGSNQPQH
length: 13; V: TRBV18; J: TRBJ2-7; CDR3: ASSPSPGQTYEQY
length: 14; V: TRBV7-7; J: TRBJ2-5; CDR3: ASSHGGDRAKETQY
length: 13; V: TRBV4-3; J: TRBJ2-7; CDR3: ASSRTSGGTYEQY
length: 14; V: TRBV27; J: TRBJ2-3; CDR3: ASRTSGRASTDTQY
length: 13; V: TRBV30; J: TRBJ2-3; CDR3: AWSVPAGVTDTQY
length: 13; V: TRBV9; J: TRBJ2-1; CDR3: ASNAGGTGNNEQF
length: 12; V: TRBV5-4; J: TRBJ1-2; CDR3: ASSLTGALNGYT
length: 8; V: TRBV6-5; J: TRBJ1-5; CDR3: ATSSVAQH
length: 11; V: TRBV4-1; J: TRBJ2-7; CDR3: ASSQASSYEQY
length: 14; V: TRBV4-2; J: TRBJ2-1; CDR3: ASSQVAAGVSNEQF
length: 15; V: TRBV18; J: TRBJ2-7; CDR3: ASSEPKGQGGLYEQY
length: 14; V: TRBV28; J: TRBJ2-3; CDR3: ASSLTSEEGTDTQY
length: 13; V: TRBV9; J: TRBJ2-3; CDR3: ASSVLGRFTDTQY
length: 13; V: TRBV2; J: TRBJ1-5; CDR3: ASSTMGRSNQPQH
length: 12; V: TRBV11-2; J: TRBJ2-2; CDR3: ASSLDWSTGELF
length: 14; V: TRBV6-2/TRBV6-3; J: TRBJ1-2; CDR3: ASSYSFEGPGYGYT
length: 10; V: TRBV7-9; J: TRBJ1-5; CDR3: ARNRGNQPQH
length: 12; V: TRBV10-3; J: TRBJ1-1; CDR3: ATSREGMNTEAF
length: 13; V: TRBV24-1; J: TRBJ2-7; CDR3: ATSGELAGVHEQY
length: 15; V: TRBV6-4; J: TRBJ2-2; CDR3: ASSDSVKALNTGELF
length: 14; V: TRBV7-3; J: TRBJ2-5; CDR3: ASSSGTSGPQETQY
length: 14; V: TRBV21-1; J: TRBJ2-7; CDR3: ASSKGTGGGYYEQY
length: 12; V: TRBV9; J: TRBJ1-1; CDR3: ASSVAGQGSEAF
length: 13; V: TRBV10-3; J: TRBJ2-1; CDR3: AISEGAPPPTEQF
length: 16; V: TRBV12-1; J: TRBJ1-5; CDR3: ASSFGYRHADSNQPQH
length: 9; V: TRBV20-1; J: TRBJ1-2; CDR3: SATGDYGYT
length: 16; V: TRBV2; J: TRBJ2-7; CDR3: ASSGDRDRGWVSYEQY
length: 11; V: TRBV27; J: TRBJ2-7; CDR3: ASSLSGDYEQY
length: 11; V: TRBV7-3; J: TRBJ2-5; CDR3: ASSPGLAEAQY